A single sample is the source of the 27 T cell receptor beta chains below, sequenced in a study of response to subunit inactivated influenza vaccine. TCRdb reanalysed the RT-PCR reads using MiXCR and keeps one entry per CDR3 protein. Of 500,000 to 750,000 distinct CDR3 sequences in the sample, about 15% were seen once. Sequencing was performed on PBMCs from blood, taken 12 days after vaccination. The receptors come from a man aged 50 to 59 who received an inactivated influenza vaccine.

This clonotype was recorded at least ten times. The genes are TRBV10-3 and TRBJ2-3, with D perhaps matching TRBD2 (5 bases). The germline V gene has CDR1 ENHRY and CDR2 SYGVKD. There are 13 residues in the CDR3. V dropped 7 bases and J dropped 2 bases, with 10 bases sitting between them. The CDR3 loop is CAITSGITDTQYF. The CDR3 region has the DNA TGTGCCATCACTTCGGGGATCACAGATACGCAGTATTTT.

This clonotype was seen only a few times. The chain is built from TRBV9 and TRBJ2-2; a possible D gene is TRBD1 (6 bases). Germline V gives CDR1 SGDLS, CDR2 YYNGEE. Trimming took off 0 bases at V and 1 base at J, with 10 bases between the two ends. The CDR3 has 16 residues. The CDR3 loop is CASSVVRDKNTGELFF. DNA for the CDR3: TGTGCCAGCAGCGTAGTCCGGGACAAGAACACCGGGGAGCTGTTTTTT.

The gene calls are TRBV20-1 and TRBJ1-4; 8 bases align to TRBD1. V lost 6 bases to trimming and J lost 7 bases; unmatched junction nucleotides: 7. The germline V gene encodes CDR1 DFQATT and CDR2 SNEGSKA (reference sequence). This CDR3 is built from 13 residues. The CDR3 DNA sequence: TGCAGTGCACAGGGGGGGTCTGGTGAAAAACTGTTTTTT. This codes for CSAQGGSGEKLFF.

This clonotype appeared many times. This chain joins TRBV9 and TRBJ2-1; perhaps TRBD2 as D (6 bases). The CDR3 is made up of 15 amino acids. The germline V gene encodes CDR1 SGDLS and CDR2 YYNGEE. Trimming removed 1 base at V and 5 bases at J, with 13 bases between. CDR3 nucleotide sequence: TGTGCCAGCAGCGTACAAGCGGGTCGAGACAATGAGCAGTTCTTC. Translation gives CASSVQAGRDNEQFF.

The chain employs TRBV6-1 and TRBJ1-1; D uncertain. The CDR3 spans 14 residues. The V gene lost 0 bases and the J gene lost 3 bases, with 8 bases spanning the gap. Germline CDR1 MNHNS, CDR2 SASEGT. The CDR3 is CASSEALGDTEAFF. Written as DNA, the CDR3 is TGTGCCAGCAGTGAAGCTCTCGGGGACACTGAAGCTTTCTTT.

The table lists this clonotype with a few counts. V gene TRBV7-2 combines with J gene TRBJ1-6, with D possibly TRBD1 on 5 matching bases. From germline, CDR1 is SGHTA and CDR2 FQGNSA. Between the trimmed V and J ends, which lost 3 bases and 8 bases, there was a span of 8 bases. The CDR3 length is 13 residues. The DNA of the CDR3 is TGTGCCAGCAGCTTTGACAGCTATTCACCCCTCCACTTT. Translating it yields CASSFDSYSPLHF.

J is TRBJ2-5 and V is TRBV7-9, with 10 bases aligning to TRBD1. In germline, CDR1 is SEHNR, CDR2 FQNEAQ (reference sequence). The CDR3 loop spans 14 amino acids. Losses at the gene ends were 5 bases for V and 4 bases for J; bases not matched to a gene: 4. DNA of the CDR3: TGTGCCAGCAGCCGGGACAGGGGAGGAGAGACCCAGTACTTC. The encoded protein is CASSRDRGGETQYF.

This chain connects TRBV29-1 to TRBJ2-5, with no clear D. V was clipped by 3 bases and J by 5 bases, with 10 bases between them. The CDR3 sequence is 12 residues long. Germline assignment: CDR1 SQVTM and CDR2 ANQGSEA. In nucleotides, the CDR3 is TGCAGCGTTGACGGGTTTTCGGAGACCCAGTACTTC. It specifies CSVDGFSETQYF. The whole variable domain, filled in from reference TRBV29-1 and TRBJ2-5, reads SAVISQKPSRDICQRGTSLTIQCQVDSQVTMMFWYRQQPGQSLTLIATANQGSEATYESGFVIDKFPISRPNLTFSTLTVSNMSPEDSSIYLCSVDGFSETQYFGPGTRLLVL.

The chain uses TRBV3-1 and TRBJ2-1, with TRBD2 matching over 16 bases. CDR1 is LGHDT and CDR2 is YNNKEL in the germline V gene (reference sequence). The CDR3 contains 16 residues. The J segment lost 7 bases and the V segment lost 3 bases, leaving 3 bases of the junction unmatched. The CDR3 sequence is CASSQGLAGGQNEQFF. DNA for the CDR3: TGTGCCAGCAGCCAGGGACTAGCGGGAGGGCAGAATGAGCAGTTCTTC.

J is TRBJ2-3 and V is TRBV2; D is unresolved. V was trimmed by 7 bases and J by 2 bases, leaving 16 bases between them. The CDR3 has 15 residues. CDR1 and CDR2 from the germline V gene are SNHLY and FYNNEI. The CDR3 is CASIVSRTHTDTQYF. As DNA, the CDR3 is TGTGCCAGCATCGTTAGCCGTACCCACACAGATACGCAGTATTTT.

This clonotype was seen only a few times. The V and J genes are TRBV5-1 and TRBJ1-6; D possibly corresponds to TRBD1 (6 bases). The CDR3 has 18 residues. CDR1 and CDR2 from the germline V gene are SGHRS and YFSETQ. V lost 1 base and J 6 bases, leaving 20 bases between the germline ends. The CDR3 nucleotides are TGCGCCAGCAGCTTGTTTATACAGGGAGGCCTAGGTAATTCACCCCTCCACTTT. It specifies CASSLFIQGGLGNSPLHF.

The chain links TRBV9 to TRBJ2-2, with 9 bases matching TRBD1. This CDR3 has 16 residues. The V and J ends lost 4 bases and 5 bases, in that order; junction bases with no gene match: 9. The germline gives CDR1 SGDLS, CDR2 YYNGEE. The CDR3 reads CASSSSRDRATGELFF. CDR3 DNA sequence: TGTGCCAGCAGCTCCTCCCGGGACAGGGCGACCGGGGAGCTGTTTTTT.

The chain couples TRBV20-1 to TRBJ2-3; no reliable D call. This CDR3 comprises 14 residues. V lost 5 bases to trimming and J lost 0 bases, with 12 bases between them. Germline V gives CDR1 DFQATT, CDR2 SNEGSKA (reference sequence). This chain's CDR3 is CSASTLTSTDTQYF. Here the CDR3 DNA reads TGCAGTGCTTCCACCCTGACAAGCACAGATACGCAGTATTTT.

CDR3 sequence reads: CASSLSPFSGSTYEQYF. For the CDR3, the DNA is TGTGCCAGCAGCTTAAGCCCCTTTAGCGGGAGCACCTACGAGCAGTACTTC. The chain has TRBV7-2 and TRBJ2-7; TRBD2 matches at 9 bases. The CDR3 extends over 17 amino acids. Germline-derived CDR1 and CDR2 are SGHTA and FQGNSA. The ends lost 2 bases at V and 2 bases at J; junction bases unmatched: 10.

The chain couples TRBV4-2 to TRBJ2-1; weak D call: TRBD2 (5 bases). Germline values: CDR1 LGHNA, CDR2 YNFKEQ. The CDR3 consists of 16 residues. Trimming removed 0 bases from V and 4 bases from J, with 13 bases in between. Here the CDR3 DNA reads TGTGCCAGCAGCCAAGATCTCGTGAGGGCGTACAATGAGCAGTTCTTC. It yields the protein CASSQDLVRAYNEQFF.

A few counts support this clonotype. The gene calls are TRBV6-5 and TRBJ1-4, with D uncertain. V lost 3 bases and J 0 bases, leaving 8 bases between the germline ends. CDR1 MNHEY and CDR2 SVGAGI come from the germline V gene. This CDR3 is 15 amino acids long. CDR3 nucleotides: TGTGCCAGCAGTTATATCGGGGCAACTAATGAAAAACTGTTTTTT. It codes for CASSYIGATNEKLFF.

The chain carries TRBV6-2 or TRBV6-3 and TRBJ2-7, with 8 bases lining up with TRBD1. Looked up from germline, CDR1 is MNHEY and CDR2 is SVGEGT. This CDR3 has 13 residues. V lost 6 bases and J lost 5; bases outside the gene matches: 6. CDR3 in amino acids: CASSDRGVDEQYF. The CDR3 DNA follows: TGTGCCAGCAGCGACAGGGGTGTGGACGAGCAGTACTTC.

There are a few counts of this clonotype. DNA for the CDR3: TGTGCCAGTAGTACCTACAATCAGCCCCAGCATTTT. Translated: CASSTYNQPQHF. The J gene is TRBJ1-5, the V gene TRBV19; no definite D call. The CDR3 contains 12 residues. Trimming stripped 4 bases from V and 3 bases from J, with 4 bases between. Looked up from germline, CDR1 is LNHDA and CDR2 is SQIVND (reference sequence).

This clonotype has a handful of counts. The J gene is TRBJ2-7, the V gene TRBV9, with 7 bases identical to TRBD2. V dropped 0 bases and J dropped 2; count of bases not matched to a gene: 2. This CDR3 spans 14 amino acids. CDR1 is SGDLS, CDR2 YYNGEE, per germline. The CDR3 here is CASSVGGSAYEQYF. CDR3 nucleotides: TGTGCCAGCAGCGTAGGCGGGAGCGCCTACGAGCAGTACTTC.

This clonotype was detected a few times. The chain's CDR3 is CASSLASASAYEQFF. In DNA, the CDR3 is TGTGCCAGCAGCTTAGCATCGGCTAGTGCCTATGAGCAGTTCTTC. V gene TRBV7-2 combines with J gene TRBJ2-1; unclear D gene. The CDR3 covers 15 residues. Germline loops: CDR1 SGHTA, CDR2 FQGNSA. The germline V and J ends were trimmed by 0 bases and 8 bases, with 14 bases remaining between them.

On this clonotype itself: One end of the junction fails to match germline, which may point to a read error. The V call is TRBV5-6, the J call TRBJ2-1, with 10 bases aligning to TRBD2. This CDR3 has 19 residues. Germline V gene sequence: CDR1 SGHDT, CDR2 YYEEEE. CDR3 in amino acids: CASSPAASGSRKAYNAQFF. The CDR3, as DNA: TGTGCCAGCAGCCCGGCTGCTAGCGGGAGCCGCAAGGCTTACAATGCGCAGTTCTTC.

The chain recombines TRBV7-6 with TRBJ1-2; the D gene is possibly TRBD1 (6 bases). Trimming took 1 base from V and 8 from J, leaving 20 bases between them. The CDR3 has 16 residues. In germline, CDR1 is SGHVS, CDR2 FNYEAQ. Written as DNA, the CDR3 is TGTGCCAGCAGCTTAGAACAGGGATCGGCGATTGGCGGCTACACCTTC. Protein: CASSLEQGSAIGGYTF.

This clonotype was counted between two and nine times. The rearrangement links TRBV4-2 to TRBJ2-3; TRBD1 might be the D (5 bases). The CDR3 covers 16 residues. The germline V and J ends were trimmed by 1 base and 0 bases, with 11 bases remaining between them. Germline V lookup: CDR1 LGHNA, CDR2 YNFKEQ. For the CDR3, the DNA is TGTGCCAGCAGCCAAGCTCAGGGCTATAGCACAGATACGCAGTATTTT. Protein sequence: CASSQAQGYSTDTQYF.

This clonotype was seen many times. The chain combines TRBV5-5 with TRBJ2-2, with TRBD1 matching 9 bases. CDR3 length: 15 residues. Trimming cost V 3 bases and J 3 bases; bases outside gene matches: 3. CDR1 and CDR2 (germline): SGHKS, YYEKEE (reference sequence). The CDR3 is CASSWGQGDTGELFF. In DNA, the CDR3 is TGTGCCAGCAGCTGGGGACAGGGAGACACCGGGGAGCTGTTTTTT.

The sample holds many counts of this clonotype. This chain connects TRBV12-3 or TRBV12-4 to TRBJ1-6, with 10 nucleotides matching TRBD1. The CDR3 sequence is 15 residues long. V shed 5 bases, J shed 9 bases, and the junction held 7 bases outside the gene matches. CDR3 nucleotide sequence: TGTGCCAGCAGTCAAGGGACAGGGGATTTTTCACCCCTCCACTTT. It is translated as CASSQGTGDFSPLHF.

This rearrangement joins TRBV5-1 to TRBJ2-3; weak D call: TRBD1 (5 bases). The CDR3 loop spans 14 amino acids. V dropped 7 bases and J dropped 0 bases, with 12 bases sitting between them. The germline CDR1 and CDR2 sequences are SGHRS and YFSETQ. The DNA of the CDR3 is TGCGCCAGCCGCGGACAAAGAAGCACAGATACGCAGTATTTT. Translating gives CASRGQRSTDTQYF.

This sequence joins TRBV28 and TRBJ2-7; no firm D call. The germline gives CDR1 MDHEN, CDR2 SYDVKM. V dropped 2 bases and J dropped 7 bases, with 15 bases sitting between them. This CDR3 comprises 14 residues. The CDR3 bases are TGTGCCAGCAGTTTAATATGGGGTCGGCGGGAGCAGTACTTC. Translation: CASSLIWGRREQYF. Full variable domain (outside the CDR3, taken from reference TRBV28 and TRBJ2-7): DVKVTQSSRYLVKRTGEKVFLECVQDMDHENMFWYRQDPGLGLRLIYFSYDVKMKEKGDIPEGYSVSREKKERFSLILESASTNQTSMYLCASSLIWGRREQYFGPGTRLTVT.